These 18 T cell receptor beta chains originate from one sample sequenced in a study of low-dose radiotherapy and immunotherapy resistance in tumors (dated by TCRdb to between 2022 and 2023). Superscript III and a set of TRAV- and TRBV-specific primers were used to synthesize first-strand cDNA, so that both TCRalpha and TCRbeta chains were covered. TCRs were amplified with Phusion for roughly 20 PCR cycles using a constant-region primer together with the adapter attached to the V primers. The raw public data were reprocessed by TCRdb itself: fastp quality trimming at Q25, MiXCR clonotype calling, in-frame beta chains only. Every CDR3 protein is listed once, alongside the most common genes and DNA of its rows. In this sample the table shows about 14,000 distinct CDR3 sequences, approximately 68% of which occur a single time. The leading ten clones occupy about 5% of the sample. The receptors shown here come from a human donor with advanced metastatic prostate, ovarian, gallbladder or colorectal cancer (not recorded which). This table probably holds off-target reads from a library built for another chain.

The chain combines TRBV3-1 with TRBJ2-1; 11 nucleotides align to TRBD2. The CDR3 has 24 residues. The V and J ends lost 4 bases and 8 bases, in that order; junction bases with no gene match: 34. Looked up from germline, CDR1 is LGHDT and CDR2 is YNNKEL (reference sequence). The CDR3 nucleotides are TGTGCCAGCAGCCCCCCCCGGGGCGGTCCCCCTAGCGGGGGGCCCGGGGCCCCTTTGGATGAGCAGTTCTTC. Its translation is CASSPPRGGPPSGGPGAPLDEQFF.

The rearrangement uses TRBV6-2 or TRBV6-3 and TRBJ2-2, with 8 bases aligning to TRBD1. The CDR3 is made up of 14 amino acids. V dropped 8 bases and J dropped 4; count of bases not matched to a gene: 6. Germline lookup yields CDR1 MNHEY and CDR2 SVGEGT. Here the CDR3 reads CASGQDRVTGELFF. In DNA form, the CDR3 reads TGTGCCAGCGGCCAGGACAGGGTCACCGGGGAGCTGTTTTTT.

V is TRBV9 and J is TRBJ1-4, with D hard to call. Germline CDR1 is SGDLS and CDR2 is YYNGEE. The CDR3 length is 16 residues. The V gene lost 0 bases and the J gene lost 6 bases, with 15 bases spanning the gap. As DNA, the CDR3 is TGTGCCAGCAGCGTAGCCGTGGGAGATAAGGATGAAAAACTGTTTTTT. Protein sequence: CASSVAVGDKDEKLFF.

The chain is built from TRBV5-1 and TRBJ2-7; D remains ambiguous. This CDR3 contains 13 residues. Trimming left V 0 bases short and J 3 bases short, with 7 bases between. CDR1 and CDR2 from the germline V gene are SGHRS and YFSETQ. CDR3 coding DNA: TGCGCCAGCAGCTTGGTCAGTCGCTACGAGCAGTACTTC. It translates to CASSLVSRYEQYF. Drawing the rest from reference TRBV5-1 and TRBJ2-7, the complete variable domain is KAGVTQTPRYLIKTRGQQVTLSCSPISGHRSVSWYQQTPGQGLQFLFEYFSETQRNKGNFPGRFSGRQFSNSRSEMNVSTLELGDSALYLCASSLVSRYEQYFGPGTRLTVT.

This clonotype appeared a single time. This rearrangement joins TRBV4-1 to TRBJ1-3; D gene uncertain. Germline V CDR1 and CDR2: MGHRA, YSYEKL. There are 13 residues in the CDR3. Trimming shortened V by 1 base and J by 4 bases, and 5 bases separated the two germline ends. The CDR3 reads CASSQGRGNTIYF. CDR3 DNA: TGCGCCAGCAGCCAAGGAAGGGGAAACACCATATATTTT.

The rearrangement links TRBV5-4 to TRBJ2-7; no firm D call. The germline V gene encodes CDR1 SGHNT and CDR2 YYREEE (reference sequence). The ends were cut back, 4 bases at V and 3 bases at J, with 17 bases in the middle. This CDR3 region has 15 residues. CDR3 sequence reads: CASSTAKTSGYEQYF. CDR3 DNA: TGTGCCAGCAGCACGGCGAAAACGAGTGGCTACGAGCAGTACTTC.

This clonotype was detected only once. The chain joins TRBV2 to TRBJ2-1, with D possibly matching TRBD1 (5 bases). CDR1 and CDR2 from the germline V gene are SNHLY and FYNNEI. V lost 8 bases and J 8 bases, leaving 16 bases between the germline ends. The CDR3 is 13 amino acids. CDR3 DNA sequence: TGTGCCAGCGTGTTCTCAGGGAATTATGAGCAGTTCTTC. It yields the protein CASVFSGNYEQFF.

The CDR3 reads CASSPGQGGEKLFF. The CDR3 DNA is TGTGCCAGCAGCCCAGGACAGGGAGGCGAAAAACTGTTTTTT. The V gene is TRBV3-1, the J gene TRBJ1-4, with 8 bases fitting TRBD1. The CDR3 runs 14 residues. Looked up from germline, CDR1 is LGHDT and CDR2 is YNNKEL (reference sequence). The V segment lost 4 bases and the J segment 8 bases; nucleotides outside the gene matches: 6.

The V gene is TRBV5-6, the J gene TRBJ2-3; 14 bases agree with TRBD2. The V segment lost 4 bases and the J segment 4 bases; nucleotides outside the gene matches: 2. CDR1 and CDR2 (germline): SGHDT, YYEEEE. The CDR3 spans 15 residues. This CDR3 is CASSGLAGGPDTQYF. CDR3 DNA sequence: TGTGCCAGCAGCGGACTAGCGGGGGGCCCAGATACGCAGTATTTT.

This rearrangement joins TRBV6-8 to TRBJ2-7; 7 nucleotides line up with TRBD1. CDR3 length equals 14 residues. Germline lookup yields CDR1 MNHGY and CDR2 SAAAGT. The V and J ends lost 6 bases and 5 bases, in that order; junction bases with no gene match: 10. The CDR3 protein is CASSNRGIGDEQYF. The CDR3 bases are TGTGCCAGCAGCAACAGGGGTATCGGGGACGAGCAGTACTTC.

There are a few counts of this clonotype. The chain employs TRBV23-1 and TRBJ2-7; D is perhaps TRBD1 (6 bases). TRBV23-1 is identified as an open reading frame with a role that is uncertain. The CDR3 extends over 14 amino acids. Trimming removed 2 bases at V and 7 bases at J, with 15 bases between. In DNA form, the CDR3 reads TGCGCCAGCAGTCAACCGAACAGGGTCGGGGAGCAGTACTTC. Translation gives CASSQPNRVGEQYF.

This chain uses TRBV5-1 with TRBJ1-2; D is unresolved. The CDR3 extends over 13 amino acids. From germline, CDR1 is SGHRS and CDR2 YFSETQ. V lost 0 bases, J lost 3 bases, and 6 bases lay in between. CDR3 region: CASSLDSDYGYTF. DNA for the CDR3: TGCGCCAGCAGCTTGGACAGCGACTATGGCTACACCTTC.

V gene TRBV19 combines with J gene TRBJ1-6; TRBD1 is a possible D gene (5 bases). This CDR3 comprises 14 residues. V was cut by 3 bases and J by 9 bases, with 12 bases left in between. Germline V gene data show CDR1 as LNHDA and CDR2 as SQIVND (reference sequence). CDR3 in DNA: TGTGCCAGTAGTATGGAGGGGTTGGGTTCACCCCTCCACTTT. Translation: CASSMEGLGSPLHF.

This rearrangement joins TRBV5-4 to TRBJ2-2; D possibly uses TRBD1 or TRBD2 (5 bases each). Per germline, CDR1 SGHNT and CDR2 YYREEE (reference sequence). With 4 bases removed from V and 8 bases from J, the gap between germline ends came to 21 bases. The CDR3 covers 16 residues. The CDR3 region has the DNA TGTGCCAGCAGCGATGTTGGGGGACGGTCCGGTGGGGAGCTGTTTTTT. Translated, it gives CASSDVGGRSGGELFF. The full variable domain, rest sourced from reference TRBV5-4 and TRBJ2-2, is ETGVTQSPTHLIKTRGQQVTLRCSSQSGHNTVSWYQQALGQGPQFIFQYYREEENGRGNFPPRFSGLQFPNYSSELNVNALELDDSALYLCASSDVGGRSGGELFFGEGSRLTVL.

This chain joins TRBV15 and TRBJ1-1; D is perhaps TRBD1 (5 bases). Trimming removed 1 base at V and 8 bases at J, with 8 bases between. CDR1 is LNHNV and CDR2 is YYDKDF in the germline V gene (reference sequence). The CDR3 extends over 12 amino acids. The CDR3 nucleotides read TGTGCCACCAGCAGAGGGAACAGGGAAGCTTTCTTT. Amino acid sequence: CATSRGNREAFF. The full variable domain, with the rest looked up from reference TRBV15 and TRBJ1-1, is DAMVIQNPRYQVTQFGKPVTLSCSQTLNHNVMYWYQQKSSQAPKLLFHYYDKDFNNEADTPDNFQSRRPNTSFCFLDIRSPGLGDTAMYLCATSRGNREAFFGQGTRLTVV.

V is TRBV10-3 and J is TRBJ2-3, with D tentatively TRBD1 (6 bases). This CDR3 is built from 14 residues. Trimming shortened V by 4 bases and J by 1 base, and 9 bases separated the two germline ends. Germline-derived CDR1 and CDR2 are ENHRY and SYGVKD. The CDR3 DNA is TGTGCCATCAGTGGGGCAGGGGGCACAGATACGCAGTATTTT. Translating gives CAISGAGGTDTQYF.

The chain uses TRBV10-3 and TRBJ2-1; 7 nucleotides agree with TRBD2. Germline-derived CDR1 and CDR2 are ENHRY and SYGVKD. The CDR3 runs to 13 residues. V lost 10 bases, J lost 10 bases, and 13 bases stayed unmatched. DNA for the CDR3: TGTGCCACGGCGGGGGACCCGTTTCAGGAGCAGTTCTTC. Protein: CATAGDPFQEQFF.

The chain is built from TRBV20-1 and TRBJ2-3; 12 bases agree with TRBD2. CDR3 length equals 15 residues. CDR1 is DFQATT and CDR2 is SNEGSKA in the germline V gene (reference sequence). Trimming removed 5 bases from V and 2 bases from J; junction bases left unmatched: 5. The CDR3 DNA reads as TGCAGTGCTCCGGGACTAGCGGGCTTCACAGATACGCAGTATTTT. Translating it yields CSAPGLAGFTDTQYF.